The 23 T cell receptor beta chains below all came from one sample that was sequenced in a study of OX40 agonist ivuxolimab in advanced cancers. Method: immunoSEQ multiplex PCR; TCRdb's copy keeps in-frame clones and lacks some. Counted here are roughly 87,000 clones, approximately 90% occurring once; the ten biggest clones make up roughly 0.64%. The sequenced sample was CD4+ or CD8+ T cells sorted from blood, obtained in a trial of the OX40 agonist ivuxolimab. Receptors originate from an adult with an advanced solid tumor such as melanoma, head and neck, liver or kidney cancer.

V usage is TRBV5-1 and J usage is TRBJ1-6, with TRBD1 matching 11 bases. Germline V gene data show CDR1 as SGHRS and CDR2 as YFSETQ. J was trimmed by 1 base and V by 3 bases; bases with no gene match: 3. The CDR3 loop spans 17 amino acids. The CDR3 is CASSSGQGGSYNSPLHF. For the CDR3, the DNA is TGCGCCAGCAGCTCGGGACAGGGGGGTTCCTATAATTCACCCCTCCACTTT.

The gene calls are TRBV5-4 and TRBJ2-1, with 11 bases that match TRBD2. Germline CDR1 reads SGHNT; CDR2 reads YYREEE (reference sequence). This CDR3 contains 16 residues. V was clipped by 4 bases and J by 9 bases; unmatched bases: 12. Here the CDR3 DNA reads TGTGCCAGCAGCCTGATTAGCGGGGGGGCCGTCGGTGAGCAGTTCTTC. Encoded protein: CASSLISGGAVGEQFF.

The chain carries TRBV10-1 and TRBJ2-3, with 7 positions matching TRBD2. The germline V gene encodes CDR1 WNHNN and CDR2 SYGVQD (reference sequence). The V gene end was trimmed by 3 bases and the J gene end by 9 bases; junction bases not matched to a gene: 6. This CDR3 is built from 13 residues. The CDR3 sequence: CASSDAGATTQYF. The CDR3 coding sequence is TGCGCCAGCAGTGATGCGGGAGCCACGACGCAGTATTTT.

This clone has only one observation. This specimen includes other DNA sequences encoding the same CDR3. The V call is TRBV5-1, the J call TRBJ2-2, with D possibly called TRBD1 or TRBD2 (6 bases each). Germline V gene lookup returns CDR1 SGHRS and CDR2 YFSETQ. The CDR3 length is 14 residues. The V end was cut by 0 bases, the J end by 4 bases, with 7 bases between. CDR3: CASSLEGGTGELFF. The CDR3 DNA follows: TGCGCCAGCAGCTTGGAGGGGGGCACCGGGGAGCTGTTTTTT.

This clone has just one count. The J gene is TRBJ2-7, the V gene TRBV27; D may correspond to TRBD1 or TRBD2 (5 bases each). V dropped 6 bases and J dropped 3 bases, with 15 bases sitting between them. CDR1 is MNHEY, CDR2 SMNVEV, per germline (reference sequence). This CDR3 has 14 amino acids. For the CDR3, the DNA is TGTGCCAGCAGCCAGACTGGGGGATACTACGAGCAGTACTTC. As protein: CASSQTGGYYEQYF.

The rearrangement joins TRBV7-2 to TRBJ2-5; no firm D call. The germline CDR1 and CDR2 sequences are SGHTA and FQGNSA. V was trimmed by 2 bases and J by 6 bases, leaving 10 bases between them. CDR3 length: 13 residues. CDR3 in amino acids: CASSLPPSQTQYF. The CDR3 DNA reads TGTGCCAGCAGCTTACCCCCCAGCCAGACCCAGTACTTC.

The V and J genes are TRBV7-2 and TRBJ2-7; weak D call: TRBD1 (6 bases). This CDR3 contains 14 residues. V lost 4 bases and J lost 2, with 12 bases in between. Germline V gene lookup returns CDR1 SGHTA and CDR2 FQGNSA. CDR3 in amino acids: CASSSQGSAYEQYF. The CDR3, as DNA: TGTGCCAGCAGCTCACAGGGAAGCGCCTACGAGCAGTACTTC.

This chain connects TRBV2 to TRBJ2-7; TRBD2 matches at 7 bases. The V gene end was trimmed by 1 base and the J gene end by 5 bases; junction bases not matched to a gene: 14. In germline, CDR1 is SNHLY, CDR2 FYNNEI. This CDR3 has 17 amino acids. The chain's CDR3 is CASSEGIFTGLVHEQYF. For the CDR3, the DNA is TGTGCCAGCAGTGAAGGGATTTTTACCGGACTAGTCCACGAGCAGTACTTC.

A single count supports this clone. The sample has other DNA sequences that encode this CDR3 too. In DNA form, the CDR3 reads TGTGCCAGCCGAACTAGCACAGATACGCAGTATTTT. Translating it yields CASRTSTDTQYF. The J gene is TRBJ2-3, the V gene TRBV7-2; D remains unclear. This CDR3 comprises 12 residues. V lost 8 bases to trimming and J lost 0 bases, with 6 bases between them. Looked up from germline, CDR1 is SGHTA and CDR2 is FQGNSA.

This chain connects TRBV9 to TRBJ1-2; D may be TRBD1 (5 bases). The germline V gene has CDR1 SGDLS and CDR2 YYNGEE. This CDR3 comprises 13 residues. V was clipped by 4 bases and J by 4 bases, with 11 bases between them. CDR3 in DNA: TGTGCCAGCAGCCCCGAGGGGTTCTATGGCTACACCTTC. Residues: CASSPEGFYGYTF.

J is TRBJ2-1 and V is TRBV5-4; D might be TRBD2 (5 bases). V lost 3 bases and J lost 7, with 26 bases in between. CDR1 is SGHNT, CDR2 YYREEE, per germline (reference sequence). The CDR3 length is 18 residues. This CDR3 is CASSSPGPRSSVLNEQFF. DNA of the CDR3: TGTGCCAGCAGCTCTCCCGGCCCGAGGAGTAGCGTACTAAATGAGCAGTTCTTC.

The DNA of the CDR3 is TGTGCCAGCAGTCCCCAGGGCTTCGGGGAGCTGTTTTTT. Amino acid sequence: CASSPQGFGELFF. This rearrangement joins TRBV28 to TRBJ2-2; weak D call: TRBD1 (5 bases). V was clipped by 5 bases and J by 7 bases, with 11 bases between them. The germline gives CDR1 MDHEN, CDR2 SYDVKM. The CDR3 covers 13 residues. The full variable domain, with the rest looked up from reference TRBV28 and TRBJ2-2, is DVKVTQSSRYLVKRTGEKVFLECVQDMDHENMFWYRQDPGLGLRLIYFSYDVKMKEKGDIPEGYSVSREKKERFSLILESASTNQTSMYLCASSPQGFGELFFGEGSRLTVL.

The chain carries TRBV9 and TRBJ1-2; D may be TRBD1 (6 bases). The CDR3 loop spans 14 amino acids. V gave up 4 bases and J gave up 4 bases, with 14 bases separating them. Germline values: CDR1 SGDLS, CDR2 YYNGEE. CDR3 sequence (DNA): TGTGCCAGCAGCCCAGGGGCCACCAGCTATGGCTACACCTTC. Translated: CASSPGATSYGYTF.

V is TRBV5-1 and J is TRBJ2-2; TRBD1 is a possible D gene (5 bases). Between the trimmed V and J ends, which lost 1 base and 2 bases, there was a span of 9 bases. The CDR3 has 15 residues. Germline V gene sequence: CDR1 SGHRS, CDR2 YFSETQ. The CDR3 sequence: CASSLMDINTGELFF. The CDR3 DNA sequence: TGCGCCAGCAGCTTGATGGACATCAACACCGGGGAGCTGTTTTTT.

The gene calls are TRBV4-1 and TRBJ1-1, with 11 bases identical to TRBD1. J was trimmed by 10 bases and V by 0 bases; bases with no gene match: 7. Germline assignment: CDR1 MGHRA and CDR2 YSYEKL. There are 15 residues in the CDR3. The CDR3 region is CASSQEGRTGGAAFF. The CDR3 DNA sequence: TGCGCCAGCAGCCAAGAGGGCCGGACAGGGGGCGCAGCTTTCTTT.

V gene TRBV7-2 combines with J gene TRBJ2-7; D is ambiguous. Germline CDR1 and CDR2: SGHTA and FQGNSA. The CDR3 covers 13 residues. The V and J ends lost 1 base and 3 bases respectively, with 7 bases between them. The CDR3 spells CASSLVYGYEQYF. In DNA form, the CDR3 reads TGTGCCAGCAGCTTAGTATACGGCTACGAGCAGTACTTC.

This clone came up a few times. In nucleotides, the CDR3 is TGTGCCAGCAGTTACTCGAGCGGCCCAGAAGCTTTCTTT. This encodes CASSYSSGPEAFF. The chain links TRBV6-5 to TRBJ1-1; D gene ambiguous. Trimming pared 0 bases from V and 8 bases from J, leaving 10 bases between. This CDR3 region has 13 residues. Germline V lookup: CDR1 MNHEY, CDR2 SVGAGI.

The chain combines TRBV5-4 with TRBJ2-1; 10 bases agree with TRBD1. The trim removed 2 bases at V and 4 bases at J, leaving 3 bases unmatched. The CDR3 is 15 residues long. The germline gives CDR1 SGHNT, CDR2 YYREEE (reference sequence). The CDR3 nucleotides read TGTGCCAGCAGCTTAGGGACAGGGGTTTACAATGAGCAGTTCTTC. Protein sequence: CASSLGTGVYNEQFF.

CDR3 nucleotides: TGTGCCAGCAGCTTAGATGGGAGCAGCAATGAGCAGTTCTTC. Encoded protein: CASSLDGSSNEQFF. This chain uses TRBV11-2 with TRBJ2-1; D might be TRBD2 (5 bases). Trimming pared 0 bases from V and 6 bases from J, leaving 9 bases between. Germline V lookup: CDR1 SGHAT, CDR2 FQNNGV. CDR3 length equals 14 residues.

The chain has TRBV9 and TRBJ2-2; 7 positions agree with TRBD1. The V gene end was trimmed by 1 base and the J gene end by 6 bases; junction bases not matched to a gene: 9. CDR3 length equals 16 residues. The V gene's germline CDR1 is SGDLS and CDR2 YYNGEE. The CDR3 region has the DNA TGTGCCAGCAGCGTACAAGGGGGCCGTGGCTCCGGGGAGCTGTTTTTT. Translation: CASSVQGGRGSGELFF.

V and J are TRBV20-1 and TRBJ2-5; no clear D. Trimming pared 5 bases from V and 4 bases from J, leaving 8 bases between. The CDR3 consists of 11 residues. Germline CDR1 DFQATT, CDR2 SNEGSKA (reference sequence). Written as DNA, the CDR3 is TGCAGTGCTGGCGAATCAGAGACCCAGTACTTC. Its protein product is CSAGESETQYF.

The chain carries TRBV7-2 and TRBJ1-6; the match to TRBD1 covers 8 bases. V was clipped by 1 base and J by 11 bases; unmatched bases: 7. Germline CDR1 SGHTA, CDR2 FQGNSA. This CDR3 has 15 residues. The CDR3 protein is CASSLGGQGGAPLHF. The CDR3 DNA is TGTGCCAGCAGCTTAGGAGGACAGGGAGGGGCACCCCTCCACTTT.

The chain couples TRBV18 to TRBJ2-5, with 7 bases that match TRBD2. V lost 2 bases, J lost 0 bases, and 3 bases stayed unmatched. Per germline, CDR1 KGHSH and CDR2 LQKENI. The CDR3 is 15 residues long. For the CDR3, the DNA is TGTGCCAGCTCACCAGCCGGGAGGTACCAAGAGACCCAGTACTTC. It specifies CASSPAGRYQETQYF.